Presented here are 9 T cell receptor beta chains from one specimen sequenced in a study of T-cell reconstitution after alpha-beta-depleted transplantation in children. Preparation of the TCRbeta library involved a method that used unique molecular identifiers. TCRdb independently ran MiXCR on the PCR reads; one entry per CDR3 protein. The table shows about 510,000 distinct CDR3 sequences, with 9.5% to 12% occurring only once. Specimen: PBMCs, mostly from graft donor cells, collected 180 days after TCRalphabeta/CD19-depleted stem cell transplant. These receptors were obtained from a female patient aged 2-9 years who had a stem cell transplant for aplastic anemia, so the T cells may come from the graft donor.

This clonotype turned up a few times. CDR3: CASSPLQYCRCEQYV. CDR3 nucleotides: TGTGCCAGCTCACCGTTACAATACTGCCGATGCGAGCAGTACGTC. The chain couples TRBV18 to TRBJ2-7, with D hard to call. The CDR3 extends over 15 amino acids. With 3 bases removed from V and 6 bases from J, the gap between germline ends came to 18 bases. Germline V gene sequence: CDR1 KGHSH, CDR2 LQKENI.

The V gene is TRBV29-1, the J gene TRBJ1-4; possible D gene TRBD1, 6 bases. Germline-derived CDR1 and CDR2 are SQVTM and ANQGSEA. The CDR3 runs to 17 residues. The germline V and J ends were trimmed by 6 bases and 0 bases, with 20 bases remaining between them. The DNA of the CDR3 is TGCAGCGTCGGGGGCCTCTCACAAGGGGCAACTAATGAAAAACTGTTTTTT. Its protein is CSVGGLSQGATNEKLFF.

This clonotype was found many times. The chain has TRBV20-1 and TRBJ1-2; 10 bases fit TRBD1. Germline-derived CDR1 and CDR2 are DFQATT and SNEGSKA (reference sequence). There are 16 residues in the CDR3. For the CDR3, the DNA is TGCACTCCGGTTCCCGGGACAGGGGTGAAGGGCTATGGCTACACCTTC. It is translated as CTPVPGTGVKGYGYTF.

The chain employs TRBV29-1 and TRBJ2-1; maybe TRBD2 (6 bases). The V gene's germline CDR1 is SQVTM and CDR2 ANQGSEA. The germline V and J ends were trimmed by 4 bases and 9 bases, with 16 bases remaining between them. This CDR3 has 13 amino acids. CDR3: CSVVGLWGTEQFF. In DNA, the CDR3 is TGCAGCGTTGTGGGACTGTGGGGCACTGAGCAGTTCTTC.

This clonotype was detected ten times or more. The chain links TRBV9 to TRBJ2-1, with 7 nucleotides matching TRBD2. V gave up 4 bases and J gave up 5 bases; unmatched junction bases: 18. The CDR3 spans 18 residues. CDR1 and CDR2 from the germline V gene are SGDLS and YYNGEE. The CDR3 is CASSPHLLGLAANNEQFF. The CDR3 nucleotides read TGTGCCAGCAGCCCCCACCTTCTGGGGCTAGCGGCCAACAATGAGCAGTTCTTC. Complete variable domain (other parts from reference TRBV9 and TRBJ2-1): DSGVTQTPKHLITATGQRVTLRCSPRSGDLSVYWYQQSLDQGLQFLIQYYNGEERAKGNILERFSAQQFPDLHSELNLSSLELGDSALYFCASSPHLLGLAANNEQFFGPGTRLTVL.

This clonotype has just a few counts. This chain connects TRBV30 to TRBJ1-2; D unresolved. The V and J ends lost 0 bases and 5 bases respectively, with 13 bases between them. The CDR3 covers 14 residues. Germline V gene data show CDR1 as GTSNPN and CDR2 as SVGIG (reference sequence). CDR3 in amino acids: CAWSVPNGRYGYTF. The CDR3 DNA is TGTGCCTGGAGTGTACCGAACGGCCGGTATGGCTACACCTTC.

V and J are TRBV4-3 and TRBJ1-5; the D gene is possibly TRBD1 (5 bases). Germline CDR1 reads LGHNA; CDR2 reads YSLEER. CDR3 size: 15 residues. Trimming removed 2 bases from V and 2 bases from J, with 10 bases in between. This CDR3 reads CASSQNLGGNQPQHF. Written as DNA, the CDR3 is TGCGCCAGCAGCCAAAACTTGGGGGGCAATCAGCCCCAGCATTTT.

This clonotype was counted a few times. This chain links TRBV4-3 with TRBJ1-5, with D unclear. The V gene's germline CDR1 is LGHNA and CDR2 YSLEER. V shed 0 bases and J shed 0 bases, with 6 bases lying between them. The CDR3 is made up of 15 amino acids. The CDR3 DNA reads TGCGCCAGCAGCCAAGAATTTAATAGCAATCAGCCCCAGCATTTT. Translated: CASSQEFNSNQPQHF.

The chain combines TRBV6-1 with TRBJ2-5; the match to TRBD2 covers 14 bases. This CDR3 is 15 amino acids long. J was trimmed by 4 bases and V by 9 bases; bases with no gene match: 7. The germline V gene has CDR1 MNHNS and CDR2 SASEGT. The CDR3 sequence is CASRQGTSGRETQYF. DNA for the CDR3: TGTGCCAGTAGACAGGGGACTAGCGGGAGAGAGACCCAGTACTTC.